The sequence of this TCR beta chain was determined in a study of CD8+ T cells in alopecia areata. As for the study in general: Severity of treated patients was scored by affected scalp percentage. Points from the study as a whole: Compared with normal scalp, lesional scalp had higher clonality and more expanded CD8+ clones.

There are a few counts of this clone. Its antigen is not identified. It was cDNA, reverse transcribed from extracted RNA, that served as the sequencing template. The protocol was immunoSEQ multiplex PCR, while the TCRdb copy is restricted to in-frame clones and leaves out a portion. The sample has tens of thousands of clones; roughly 65% are singletons. Trimming left V 4 bases short and J 3 bases short, with 12 bases between. Germline CDR1 and CDR2: LGHNT and FRNRAP. There are 14 residues in the CDR3. The sample's treatment: oral pan-JAK inhibitor, 5-10 mg twice daily. Lesional scalp punch biopsies and peripheral blood came from alopecia areata patients.

The sequences come from CD8+ T cells sorted from blood, collected at week 4, from a patient treated with tofacitinib. The chain couples TRBV12-5 to TRBJ2-5; no firm D call. The clonotype originates from a human donor with alopecia areata. The CDR3 region is CASGSPRSEETQYF. CDR3 in DNA: TGTGCTAGTGGTTCCCCCAGGAGCGAAGAGACCCAGTACTTC.